These T cell receptor beta chains were read from a single sample in a study of Graves' ophthalmopathy and Graves' hyperthyroidism. MiXCR, run by TCRdb on the multiplex PCR reads, gives a single entry per CDR3 protein. The table lists 350,000 to 400,000 distinct CDR3 sequences, about 16% of them singletons, with 1.6% in the top ten. The sequenced material came from peripheral blood. All receptors derive from a woman younger than 35 with Graves' ophthalmopathy. Both conserved end residues are part of each CDR3. Fields, in order: CDR3 protein, CDR3 DNA, clone size, D gene, V gene, J gene. The D gene is left open where the match is weak. Clone size is given for some rows only: seen once, a few or many times, or a class if the clone is expanded.

CDR3aa: CASSQVTGESSPLHF
CDR3nt: TGCGCCAGCAGCCAAGTTACGGGGGAAAGTTCACCCCTCCACTTT
abundance: NA
d_gene: NA
v_gene: TRBV4-3
j_gene: TRBJ1-6

CDR3aa: CASSQAAFPGELFF
CDR3nt: TGTGCCAGCAGCCAAGCGGCTTTTCCCGGGGAGCTGTTTTTT
abundance: many
d_gene: NA
v_gene: TRBV3-1
j_gene: TRBJ2-2

CDR3aa: CASSSGRAGETQYF
CDR3nt: TGTGCCAGCAGTAGCGGGAGGGCCGGAGAGACCCAGTACTTC
abundance: NA
d_gene: TRBD2
v_gene: TRBV28
j_gene: TRBJ2-5

CDR3aa: CAGMTGAYEQYF
CDR3nt: TGTGCCGGCATGACAGGGGCTTACGAGCAGTACTTC
abundance: many
d_gene: TRBD1
v_gene: TRBV2
j_gene: TRBJ2-7

CDR3aa: CASSLSSGAAEAFF
CDR3nt: TGTGCCAGCAGTTTATCCTCAGGTGCGGCTGAAGCTTTCTTT
abundance: few
d_gene: NA
v_gene: TRBV12-3/TRBV12-4
j_gene: TRBJ1-1

CDR3aa: CASSLSGQDQPQHF
CDR3nt: TGCGCCAGCAGCCTAAGCGGACAGGATCAGCCCCAGCATTTT
abundance: NA
d_gene: TRBD1
v_gene: TRBV5-1
j_gene: TRBJ1-5

CDR3aa: CASSSPGQGATYEQYF
CDR3nt: TGTGCCAGCAGTTCCCCGGGACAGGGGGCAACCTACGAGCAGTACTTC
abundance: many
d_gene: TRBD1
v_gene: TRBV28
j_gene: TRBJ2-7

CDR3aa: CAWTPGRGYTEAFF
CDR3nt: TGTGCCTGGACCCCGGGACGGGGGTACACTGAAGCTTTCTTT
abundance: NA
d_gene: NA
v_gene: TRBV30
j_gene: TRBJ1-1

CDR3aa: CASTLGQGKTQYF
CDR3nt: TGTGCCAGCACCCTGGGACAGGGAAAGACCCAGTACTTC
abundance: few
d_gene: TRBD1
v_gene: TRBV12-3/TRBV12-4
j_gene: TRBJ2-5

CDR3aa: CASSFAGLNTEAFF
CDR3nt: TGTGCCAGCAGTTTCGCGGGTCTGAACACTGAAGCTTTCTTT
abundance: many
d_gene: NA
v_gene: TRBV28
j_gene: TRBJ1-1

CDR3aa: CATSDRRTGNYEQYF
CDR3nt: TGTGCCACCAGCGACCGGCGGACAGGAAACTACGAGCAGTACTTC
abundance: many
d_gene: TRBD1
v_gene: TRBV15
j_gene: TRBJ2-7

CDR3aa: CASSITSGRETQYF
CDR3nt: TGTGCCAGCAGTATCACTAGCGGGAGGGAGACCCAGTACTTC
abundance: NA
d_gene: TRBD2
v_gene: TRBV12-3/TRBV12-4
j_gene: TRBJ2-5

CDR3aa: CATARQGVNQPQHF
CDR3nt: TGTGCCACTGCCCGCCAGGGAGTTAATCAGCCCCAGCATTTT
abundance: many
d_gene: NA
v_gene: TRBV15
j_gene: TRBJ1-5

CDR3aa: CASSSMGQTYEQYF
CDR3nt: TGTGCCAGCAGCTCGATGGGACAGACCTACGAGCAGTACTTC
abundance: few
d_gene: TRBD1
v_gene: TRBV5-8
j_gene: TRBJ2-7

CDR3aa: CASLYRGMNTEAFF
CDR3nt: TGTGCCAGCCTCTACAGGGGTATGAACACTGAAGCTTTCTTT
abundance: many
d_gene: TRBD1
v_gene: TRBV19
j_gene: TRBJ1-1

CDR3aa: CASSSRTGLNSPLHF
CDR3nt: TGTGCCAGCAGCTCCAGGACAGGGTTAAATTCACCCCTCCACTTT
abundance: many
d_gene: TRBD1
v_gene: TRBV7-2
j_gene: TRBJ1-6

CDR3aa: CASSLGSGGEETQYF
CDR3nt: TGTGCCAGCAGTTTAGGTTCCGGGGGCGAGGAGACCCAGTACTTC
abundance: many
d_gene: NA
v_gene: TRBV28
j_gene: TRBJ2-5

CDR3aa: CASSYFKLTSGSGAEETQYF
CDR3nt: TGTGCCAGCAGTTACTTCAAGTTAACTAGCGGGAGTGGGGCGGAGGAGACCCAGTACTTC
abundance: many
d_gene: TRBD2
v_gene: TRBV6-2/TRBV6-3
j_gene: TRBJ2-5

CDR3aa: CASRPQGPNYGYTF
CDR3nt: TGTGCCAGCAGACCACAGGGCCCTAACTATGGCTACACCTTC
abundance: many
d_gene: NA
v_gene: TRBV7-2
j_gene: TRBJ1-2

CDR3aa: CASSVGGRASGTYEQHF
CDR3nt: TGTGCCAGCAGCGTAGGAGGTCGGGCTAGCGGAACCTACGAGCAGCACTTC
abundance: many
d_gene: TRBD2
v_gene: TRBV9
j_gene: TRBJ2-7

CDR3aa: CASSLGRQATMNTEAFF
CDR3nt: TGTGCCAGCAGTTTAGGTCGACAGGCGACCATGAACACTGAAGCTTTCTTT
abundance: many
d_gene: NA
v_gene: TRBV28
j_gene: TRBJ1-1

CDR3aa: CAWSALRGGGNTIYF
CDR3nt: TGTGCCTGGAGTGCACTCAGGGGTGGCGGAAACACCATATATTTT
abundance: many
d_gene: NA
v_gene: TRBV30
j_gene: TRBJ1-3

CDR3aa: CASSGEGAYEQYF
CDR3nt: TGCGCCAGCAGCGGGGAAGGCGCCTACGAGCAGTACTTC
abundance: many
d_gene: NA
v_gene: TRBV4-1
j_gene: TRBJ2-7

CDR3aa: CASGRRSNEQYF
CDR3nt: TGTGCCAGCGGGAGAAGGAGTAACGAGCAGTACTTC
abundance: many
d_gene: NA
v_gene: TRBV6-5
j_gene: TRBJ2-7

CDR3aa: CASSRDRDGYTEAFF
CDR3nt: TGTGCCAGCAGCCGGGACAGGGACGGGTACACTGAAGCTTTCTTT
abundance: many
d_gene: TRBD1
v_gene: TRBV28
j_gene: TRBJ1-1